This TCR beta chain was sequenced for a study of T cell responses to AZD1222 COVID-19 vaccine (dated by TCRdb to the early 2020s). Regarding the study in general: TCR sequencing covered roughly 230 trial participants: about 210 given two doses of AZD1222 and approximately 26 given two doses of MenACWY control vaccine. Trial participants were enrolled by age into 18-55, 56-69 and 70-plus year subgroups, with around 150, 28 and 57 TCR-sequenced participants respectively.

The CDR3 starts with the cysteine, ends with the phenylalanine, and has 13 residues. Only the CDR3 DNA is retained, 39 bases long and in frame from the first base. The germline V gene sets CDR1 to MGHRA and CDR2 to YSYEKL. The junction carries 14 bases between V and J, which are trimmed by 4 bases and 7 bases respectively. Interpreted using the paper, the time point label stands for: about 28 days (+/-7) after the second vaccine dose. Because spike-specific TCR depth and breadth did not differ between the two schedules, AZD1222 recipients who got a second dose at roughly 4 weeks were pooled with those who got a second dose at roughly 12 weeks. The vaccinee samples were drawn from two UK trials, COV001 and COV002, one of which was a single-blind randomized controlled phase 2/3 trial testing AZD1222 (ChAdOx1 nCoV-19) in healthy adults. For TCRbeta chain sequencing, PBMC samples from trial participants were taken at day 0 and at day 28 after the second dose.

About this clone: Its binding antigen is unknown. No per-base quality is available; no much larger clone lies one base away.

The CDR3 regions of human TCRbeta chains were analyzed by immunosequencing. The paper's data handling went like this. TCRs in the repertoires were matched against a reference library of SARS-CoV-2-specific TCRs that had been generated with the MIRA antigen-specificity platform. Breadth was defined as the fraction of unique TCRs that were SARS-CoV-2-associated. Depth was defined as the fraction of total T cells that were SARS-CoV-2-associated. Each spike-specific TCR was assigned to its reactive spike region and to a CD4 or CD8 class using the MIRA data. Log10-transformed breadth and depth values were compared by one-way ANOVA with Sidak's multiple comparisons tests. The table was pulled from immuneACCESS by TCRdb, which kept in-frame rearrangements only. Such tables lose some clones; where checked, under half of the loss comes from unresolved V genes, and the rest has no known cause. That table is the source of V, J and clone size, and D and trimming were worked out from the DNA. Counted in this sample were 180,000 or so clones; about 90% of them appeared once. Clones ranked in the top ten supply roughly 2% of the sample.

Broader findings and caveats from the paper: Participants were mostly white British, with more females than males. The authors suggested clonal diversity may have been underestimated. Because no samples from the day 14 peak response were available, repertoires could be characterized only after the peak T cell response. A significant rise in spike-specific TCR breadth and depth was observed after two AZD1222 doses relative to day 0 and relative to MenACWY recipients. Epitopes outside the regions mutated in the B.1.351 and B.1.1.7 variants were reportedly recognized by nearly half of the unique spike-specific TCRs. Conclusions about previously exposed vaccinees are limited because only a handful of AZD1222 recipients were SARS-CoV-2 seropositive at baseline. Vaccine-associated CD4 TCRs spanned the whole spike protein, with dominant responses in regions 160-218 and 743-854. In the small 56-69-year group, the increase in depth fell short of significance, most likely because of low power.

The clonotype originates from an adult who received the AZD1222 COVID-19 vaccine. The material was peripheral blood, obtained 28 days after the second AZD1222 dose. The chain is encoded by TRBV4-1 joined to TRBJ2-7; the D element might be TRBD1 or TRBD2, as each aligns at 6 bases. In nucleotide form, the sequence is TGCGCCAGCAGCCCCCGGGGGCGGGTTGAGCAGTACTTC. This encodes CASSPRGRVEQYF.